Below are 22 T cell receptor beta chains sequenced from a single sample in a study of T cell responses to AZD1222 COVID-19 vaccine. Measured with immunoSEQ multiplex PCR; TCRdb has only the in-frame clones, and not every one. The sample contains around 96,000 clones, around 84% of which appear only once. The material sequenced was peripheral blood, taken 28 days after the second AZD1222 dose. These TCRs come from an adult who received the AZD1222 COVID-19 vaccine.

This rearrangement joins TRBV6-2 or TRBV6-3 to TRBJ2-3; 13 bases align to TRBD2. V dropped 2 bases and J dropped 5; count of bases not matched to a gene: 7. The CDR3 has 17 amino acids. CDR1 MNHEY and CDR2 SVGEGT come from the germline V gene. Here the CDR3 DNA reads TGTGCCAGCAGTTACCCTCGGACTAGCGGGAGTAAAGATACGCAGTATTTT. Translated, it gives CASSYPRTSGSKDTQYF.

The genes are TRBV19 and TRBJ1-5; D possibly corresponds to TRBD1 (5 bases). V lost 3 bases and J 5 bases, leaving 11 bases between the germline ends. This CDR3 is built from 14 residues. From germline, CDR1 is LNHDA and CDR2 SQIVND (reference sequence). CDR3 residues: CASSMGRVDQPQHF. Here the CDR3 DNA reads TGTGCCAGTAGTATGGGCAGGGTCGATCAGCCCCAGCATTTT. The variable domain in full, completed from reference TRBV19 and TRBJ1-5, reads DGGITQSPKYLFRKEGQNVTLSCEQNLNHDAMYWYRQDPGQGLRLIYYSQIVNDFQKGDIAEGYSVSREKKESFPLTVTSAQKNPTAFYLCASSMGRVDQPQHFGDGTRLSIL.

The V and J genes are TRBV3-1 (or the pseudogene TRBV3-2) and TRBJ2-7; TRBD2 aligns across 8 bases. V gave up 3 bases and J gave up 5 bases; unmatched junction bases: 9. Germline CDR1 LGHDT, CDR2 YNNKEL (reference sequence). CDR3 length: 15 amino acids. The CDR3 spells CASSQAGLAFHEQYF. The CDR3 coding sequence is TGTGCCAGCAGCCAGGCCGGACTAGCCTTCCACGAGCAGTACTTC.

The chain employs TRBV11-2 and TRBJ1-1; D ambiguous. CDR1 and CDR2 (germline): SGHAT, FQNNGV. The CDR3 is 12 amino acids. The V end lost 5 bases, the J end lost 3 bases, and 7 bases lay between the germline ends. CDR3 nucleotide sequence: TGTGCCAGCAGCCCTCCGTACACTGAAGCTTTCTTT. Its protein product is CASSPPYTEAFF.

This clone was counted a few times. This chain links TRBV5-8 with TRBJ1-5, with D hard to call. The germline V gene has CDR1 SGHTS and CDR2 YDEGEE. The CDR3 contains 14 residues. The V end lost 2 bases, the J end lost 3 bases, and 9 bases lay between the germline ends. DNA for the CDR3: TGTGCCAGCAGCTTATGGATGGACAATCAGCCCCAGCATTTT. Protein sequence: CASSLWMDNQPQHF.

This clone has only one observation. J is TRBJ1-1 and V is TRBV6-5; D unresolved. Germline V gene data show CDR1 as MNHEY and CDR2 as SVGAGI. The CDR3 loop spans 13 amino acids. The germline V and J ends were trimmed by 8 bases and 6 bases, with 16 bases remaining between them. The CDR3 region is CASGRVIDAEAFF. The CDR3 DNA reads as TGTGCCAGCGGGAGGGTAATAGATGCTGAAGCTTTCTTT.

The chain couples TRBV10-3 to TRBJ2-1, with 7 bases that match TRBD1. The CDR3 is made up of 15 amino acids. V shed 0 bases, J shed 3 bases, and the junction held 2 bases outside the gene matches. From germline, CDR1 is ENHRY and CDR2 SYGVKD. CDR3 amino acids: CAISESQGVYNEQFF. CDR3 in DNA: TGTGCCATCAGTGAGTCGCAGGGGGTCTACAATGAGCAGTTCTTC.

The DNA for the CDR3 is TGTGCCAGCAGCCCGGGACAGGGTAGGGTCGGGCAGTACTTC. Its translation is CASSPGQGRVGQYF. This chain connects TRBV7-2 to TRBJ2-7; 9 bases are shared with TRBD1. J was trimmed by 9 bases and V by 5 bases; bases with no gene match: 11. The CDR3 loop spans 14 amino acids. CDR1 and CDR2 from the germline V gene are SGHTA and FQGNSA.

Note on this clone: Other DNA sequences in this sample translate to the same CDR3. The chain links TRBV27 to TRBJ1-2, with D perhaps TRBD1 (5 bases). This CDR3 has 12 residues. Per germline, CDR1 MNHEY and CDR2 SMNVEV (reference sequence). V was shortened by 8 bases and J by 7 bases, with 14 bases between the two germline ends. The CDR3 DNA sequence: TGTGCCAGCCGACCCCTGGGGGGTGGCTACACCTTC. Protein: CASRPLGGGYTF.

This clone was counted a single time. This sequence joins TRBV5-1 and TRBJ2-7; a possible D gene is TRBD2 (6 bases). The germline CDR1 and CDR2 sequences are SGHRS and YFSETQ. CDR3 length: 16 amino acids. V dropped 3 bases and J dropped 3 bases, with 19 bases sitting between them. Here the CDR3 reads CASSSLSGGISYEQYF. Here the CDR3 DNA reads TGCGCCAGCAGCTCCCTCTCGGGCGGGATAAGCTACGAGCAGTACTTC.

The V call is TRBV4-1, the J call TRBJ2-6; maybe TRBD2 (5 bases). With 4 bases removed from V and 0 bases from J, the gap between germline ends came to 7 bases. The CDR3 is 15 residues long. Germline CDR1 is MGHRA and CDR2 is YSYEKL. The CDR3 nucleotides read TGCGCCAGCAGCCCGGGGTACTCTGGGGCCAACGTCCTGACTTTC. As protein: CASSPGYSGANVLTF.

The chain couples TRBV5-8 to TRBJ2-3; 9 nucleotides agree with TRBD1. V trimming: 0 bases; J trimming: 5 bases; junction bases outside the gene matches: 4. The germline CDR1 and CDR2 sequences are SGHTS and YDEGEE. The CDR3 runs to 15 residues. The CDR3 protein is CASSLAGTGRDTQYF. The DNA for the CDR3 is TGTGCCAGCAGCTTGGCCGGGACAGGGAGAGATACGCAGTATTTT.

The chain joins TRBV10-3 to TRBJ1-4; the D gene is possibly TRBD1 (5 bases). There are 13 residues in the CDR3. Germline values: CDR1 ENHRY, CDR2 SYGVKD. Trimming took 4 bases from V and 6 from J, leaving 9 bases between them. The CDR3 loop is CAISAGRDEKLFF. The CDR3 DNA is TGTGCCATCAGTGCCGGCAGGGATGAAAAACTGTTTTTT.

The V call is TRBV7-8, the J call TRBJ2-7, with no clear D. This CDR3 contains 14 residues. Germline CDR1 reads SGHVS; CDR2 reads FQNEAQ. V gave up 5 bases and J gave up 2 bases, with 13 bases separating them. The CDR3 loop reads CASSAWPFAYEQYF. For the CDR3, the DNA is TGTGCCAGCAGCGCATGGCCATTTGCCTACGAGCAGTACTTC.

The chain carries TRBV5-1 and TRBJ2-1; D is perhaps TRBD1 (5 bases). CDR1 SGHRS and CDR2 YFSETQ come from the germline V gene. The length of the CDR3 is 15 residues. Trimming took off 4 bases at V and 2 bases at J, with 13 bases between the two ends. The CDR3 protein is CASSPPAGTYNEQFF. CDR3 nucleotide sequence: TGCGCCAGCAGCCCACCTGCAGGGACCTACAATGAGCAGTTCTTC. Variable domain in full (rest from reference TRBV5-1 and TRBJ2-1): KAGVTQTPRYLIKTRGQQVTLSCSPISGHRSVSWYQQTPGQGLQFLFEYFSETQRNKGNFPGRFSGRQFSNSRSEMNVSTLELGDSALYLCASSPPAGTYNEQFFGPGTRLTVL.

The V and J genes are TRBV11-2 and TRBJ2-7; D unresolved. V was shortened by 5 bases and J by 3 bases, with 14 bases between the two germline ends. The CDR3 extends over 14 amino acids. Germline lookup yields CDR1 SGHAT and CDR2 FQNNGV. For the CDR3, the DNA is TGTGCCAGCAGCCCCACTAAGCCCCTCTACGAGCAGTACTTC. Protein: CASSPTKPLYEQYF.

The CDR3 bases are TGCGCCAGCAGCTTGGAAGGGCCTCGTATGAACACTGAAGCTTTCTTT. Amino acid sequence: CASSLEGPRMNTEAFF. The chain employs TRBV5-1 and TRBJ1-1, with D unclear. V lost 0 bases, J lost 0 bases, and 12 bases lay in between. Germline assignment: CDR1 SGHRS and CDR2 YFSETQ. The CDR3 length is 16 residues.

This sequence joins TRBV5-1 and TRBJ2-7; D may be TRBD1 (5 bases). The CDR3 contains 12 residues. Deletions cut 5 bases from V and 2 bases from J, with 8 bases between. In germline, CDR1 is SGHRS, CDR2 YFSETQ. Here the CDR3 reads CASRKGPYEQYF. The CDR3 DNA reads as TGCGCCAGCAGGAAGGGGCCCTACGAGCAGTACTTC.

This clone was seen once. The gene calls are TRBV12-3 or TRBV12-4 and TRBJ1-5; D not resolved. The CDR3 runs to 13 residues. The germline V and J ends were trimmed by 7 bases and 2 bases, with 9 bases remaining between them. The CDR3 region is CASTWRGNQPQHF. The CDR3 nucleotides read TGTGCCAGCACCTGGAGGGGCAATCAGCCCCAGCATTTT.

The CDR3 DNA reads as TGTGCCAGCAGTCGATTCCTAGCGGGGGAAACCGAGGATACGCAGTATTTT. The encoded protein is CASSRFLAGETEDTQYF. The rearrangement joins TRBV6-6 to TRBJ2-3, with 10 nucleotides matching TRBD2. V gave up 5 bases and J gave up 6 bases; unmatched junction bases: 14. The CDR3 length is 17 residues. The germline V gene has CDR1 MNHNY and CDR2 SVGAGI (reference sequence).

V and J are TRBV29-1 and TRBJ2-7, with 9 bases identical to TRBD1. Germline V gene data show CDR1 as SQVTM and CDR2 as ANQGSEA. J lost 6 bases, V lost 7 bases, and 10 bases had no gene match. The CDR3 sequence is 13 residues long. The CDR3 protein is CSGGGTGSGEQYF. CDR3 nucleotides: TGCAGCGGAGGCGGGACAGGGTCTGGCGAGCAGTACTTC.

The rearrangement links TRBV9 to TRBJ2-3; no clear D. There are 13 residues in the CDR3. Germline CDR1 is SGDLS and CDR2 is YYNGEE. V was cut by 4 bases and J by 5 bases, with 11 bases left in between. The CDR3 region is CASSSQPGDTQYF. For the CDR3, the DNA is TGTGCCAGCAGCAGCCAGCCAGGAGATACGCAGTATTTT.